These T cell receptor beta chains were read from a single sample in a study of blood T cells in healthy people across ages. MiXCR was run by TCRdb on the 5' RACE reads, yielding one entry per CDR3 protein. The table records 550,000 to 650,000 distinct CDR3 sequences, about 28% of them present only once. The same specimen was also included in a second study, on T cells of mothers and their children.

Material for sequencing was blood. These receptors all stem from a boy aged 2-9 years in good health. The CDR3 runs from the conserved cysteine through the conserved F or W. A D gene is named only where the DNA matches it firmly. A row's size may be missing; if present it is once, few, many or a size class.

v_gene,j_gene,d_gene,abundance,CDR3nt,CDR3aa
TRBV27,TRBJ2-3,NA,NA,TGTGCCAGCGGCCCCTTAAGCACAGATACGCAGTATTTT,CASGPLSTDTQYF
TRBV7-6,TRBJ1-1,TRBD1,few,TGTGCCAGCAGCTTCCCCGGGACAGCTTCTAGAATGAACACTGAAGCTTTCTTT,CASSFPGTASRMNTEAFF
TRBV20-1,TRBJ1-4,NA,many,TGCAGTGCCCAGACAAACCAACAGGGAACTAATGAAAAACTGTTTTTT,CSAQTNQQGTNEKLFF
TRBV20-1,TRBJ2-7,NA,few,TGCAGTGCTAGAGTAGGAACCCACGAGCAGTACTTC,CSARVGTHEQYF
TRBV9,TRBJ2-7,NA,few,TGTGCCAGCAGCCCCAGCGGAGGGTTGTACGAGCAGTACTTC,CASSPSGGLYEQYF
TRBV11-2,TRBJ1-2,NA,NA,TGTGCCAGCAGCACAGGTTGGCAAGTCGGGCTCAATGGCTACACCTTC,CASSTGWQVGLNGYTF
TRBV5-5,TRBJ1-2,NA,NA,TGTGCCAGCAGCTTGGGTGGGGGATCTAACTATGGCTACACCTTC,CASSLGGGSNYGYTF
TRBV2,TRBJ2-1,TRBD2,NA,TGTGCCAGCAGTACGCGGGGGGGCGACAATGAGCAGTTCTTC,CASSTRGGDNEQFF
TRBV5-5,TRBJ2-7,NA,NA,TGTGCCAGCAGCTTTTGGCAGCATGACGAGCAGTACTTC,CASSFWQHDEQYF
TRBV4-3,TRBJ1-4,NA,many,TGCGCCAGCAGCCAAGGTGTGGGACCTAATGAAAAACTGTTTTTT,CASSQGVGPNEKLFF
TRBV7-9,TRBJ1-1,NA,few,TGTGCCAGCAGCTTAGGAACAGGGACGGAACGCACTGAAGCTTTCTTT,CASSLGTGTERTEAFF
TRBV2,TRBJ2-2,TRBD1,NA,TGTGCCAGCAGCAGACAGGGGGCGGACACCGGGGAGCTGTTTTTT,CASSRQGADTGELFF
TRBV7-9,TRBJ2-3,NA,NA,TGTGCCAGCAGGGGTAACGGGGATACGCAGTATTTT,CASRGNGDTQYF
TRBV9,TRBJ2-5,TRBD2,few,TGTGCCAGCAGCGTAGACGGGACAGTTGGACTAGCGGGGGATCTCCAAGAGACCCAGTACTTC,CASSVDGTVGLAGDLQETQYF
TRBV18,TRBJ2-3,TRBD2,NA,TGTGCCAGCTCACCACCAGCGGGGGCCCGCGGCACAGATACGCAGTATTTT,CASSPPAGARGTDTQYF
TRBV11-2,TRBJ2-2,NA,few,TGTGCCAGCAGCCAAATCAGGGGTGCCGGGGAGCTGTTTTTT,CASSQIRGAGELFF
TRBV6-1,TRBJ2-6,NA,NA,TGTGCCAGCAGTGAAGCTCTCTACTCTGGGGCCAACGTCCTGACGTTC,CASSEALYSGANVLTF
TRBV29-1,TRBJ1-1,NA,few,TGCAGCGTTGAAAACTCAGGGGCTCAAACTGAAGCTTTCTTT,CSVENSGAQTEAFF
TRBV6-5,TRBJ1-5,TRBD1,NA,TGTGCCAGCAGTGCGGGACAGCTCAATCAGCCCCAGCATTTT,CASSAGQLNQPQHF
TRBV29-1,TRBJ2-5,NA,few,TGCAGCGTTGAAGATCCCGGGGAAGGGCGGCCCCAAGAGACCCAGTACTTC,CSVEDPGEGRPQETQYF
TRBV2,TRBJ1-6,NA,NA,TGTGCCAGCATCCGGGAACCTAGCTCCTATAATTCACCCCTCCACTTT,CASIREPSSYNSPLHF
TRBV7-9,TRBJ2-4,NA,few,TGTGCCAGCAGCTTAAGCGGCCTTAAAAACATTCAGTACTTC,CASSLSGLKNIQYF
TRBV24-1,TRBJ2-3,NA,few,TGTGCCACCTCAGGACCCGGCCTTACGGATACGCAGTATTTT,CATSGPGLTDTQYF
TRBV28,TRBJ2-5,TRBD1,NA,TGTGCCAGCGGCCCACAGGGGGGTCGAGAGACCCAGTACTTC,CASGPQGGRETQYF
TRBV29-1,TRBJ2-2,NA,few,TGCAGCGTTGAGGGGGCGGATGGCACCGGGGAGCTGTTTTTT,CSVEGADGTGELFF
TRBV29-1,TRBJ2-1,TRBD2,NA,TGCAGCGTTGCCGGGACTAGCGGGAGGGCCCATGAGCAGTTCTTC,CSVAGTSGRAHEQFF
TRBV20-1,TRBJ2-7,NA,NA,TGCAGTGCTAGTAGGTCTAGCGTAAACGAGCAGTACTTC,CSASRSSVNEQYF
TRBV4-1,TRBJ2-4,NA,NA,TGCGCCAGCAGCCAAGTCCGGGAAACTCAAAACATTCAGTACTTC,CASSQVRETQNIQYF
TRBV7-9,TRBJ1-4,NA,NA,TGTGCCAGCAGCTTGAGGGACGTTAATGAAAAACTGTTTTTT,CASSLRDVNEKLFF
TRBV30,TRBJ1-2,NA,few,TGTGCCTGGAGTCGCGGAGCCTCTGGCACCTTC,CAWSRGASGTF
TRBV14,TRBJ2-5,NA,few,TGTGCCAGCAGCCAAGTGGGCCCGGGGGAGTTCTTC,CASSQVGPGEFF
TRBV5-1,TRBJ2-5,TRBD2,few,TGCGCCAGCAGCTTGACTAGCGGGGAACAAGAGACCCAGTACTTC,CASSLTSGEQETQYF
TRBV9,TRBJ2-5,NA,NA,TGTGCCAGCAGCGTAGAGGGTTCTGAGACCCAGTACTTC,CASSVEGSETQYF
TRBV21-1,TRBJ2-1,NA,few,TGTGCCAGCAGCAAAGTCGAGCGGGGGGCGGACTACAATGAGCAGTTCTTC,CASSKVERGADYNEQFF
TRBV30,TRBJ1-1,NA,few,TGTGCCTGGAGGACCAAGGGGTCCTCATTGGCGGAAGCTTTCTTT,CAWRTKGSSLAEAFF
TRBV5-1,TRBJ2-2,NA,few,TGCGCCAGCAGCCAACTAGCCGACACCGGGGAGCTGTTTTTT,CASSQLADTGELFF
TRBV7-2,TRBJ1-6,NA,few,TGTGCCAGCAGCTTATTCGGAGGGACCGTAAATTCACCCCTCCACTTT,CASSLFGGTVNSPLHF
TRBV6-1,TRBJ2-7,NA,NA,TGTGCCAGCAGTCTTATGGACAGTCAGTACTTC,CASSLMDSQYF
TRBV18,TRBJ2-3,NA,once,TGTGCCAGCTCACCACCGGGCGGAGCAGGTTCAGATACGCAGTATTTT,CASSPPGGAGSDTQYF
TRBV12-3/TRBV12-4,TRBJ1-2,NA,NA,TGTGCCAGCAGTTTACTGGACGGCAACTATGGCTACACCTTC,CASSLLDGNYGYTF
TRBV5-1,TRBJ2-1,NA,NA,TGCGCCAGCAGCTTACAGGGTAATCAGTTCTTC,CASSLQGNQFF
TRBV2,TRBJ1-4,NA,NA,TGTGCCAGCAGTGCTCCAGCTAATGAAAAACTGTTTTTT,CASSAPANEKLFF
TRBV4-1,TRBJ1-1,TRBD1,once,TGCGCCAGCAGCCGAGGAGGAGGGGGCACATCGAACACTGAAGCTTTCTTT,CASSRGGGGTSNTEAFF
TRBV10-3,TRBJ2-5,NA,NA,TGTGCCATCAGTGAGTCACTTCCCGTTGGGGAGCAGTACTTC,CAISESLPVGEQYF
TRBV30,TRBJ2-7,NA,NA,TGTGCCTGGATGACGGAGTACGAGCAGTACTTC,CAWMTEYEQYF
TRBV10-3,TRBJ1-5,NA,NA,TGTGCCATCAGTGAGATCCCAGGGAGCAAGCCCCAGCATTTT,CAISEIPGSKPQHF
TRBV29-1,TRBJ2-7,TRBD1,few,TGCAGCGTGGCCTTGACAGGGGTCGAGCAGTACTTC,CSVALTGVEQYF
TRBV10-2,TRBJ2-5,NA,few,TGCGCCAGCAGTGAAGGCCACATCCCAGGGCAAGAGACCCAGTACTTC,CASSEGHIPGQETQYF
TRBV5-1,TRBJ2-7,NA,few,TGCGCCAGCAGCTTGGTAGGGGGGGGTTACGAGCAGTACTTC,CASSLVGGGYEQYF
TRBV2,TRBJ1-2,NA,once,TGTGCCAGCAGTTCGGACCCGGTAGGTGGCTACACCTTC,CASSSDPVGGYTF
TRBV27,TRBJ2-7,TRBD2,few,TGTGCCAGCAGTGAGATAAGCGGGGGCGAGCAGTACTTC,CASSEISGGEQYF
TRBV7-2,TRBJ2-7,TRBD1,few,TGTGCCAGCAGCTTGGGCCGGGACAGGGGAAGAGGGGAGCAGTACTTC,CASSLGRDRGRGEQYF
TRBV12-3/TRBV12-4,TRBJ2-1,NA,few,TGTGCCAGCAGTTTAGGGACACGCTACAATGAGCAGTTCTTC,CASSLGTRYNEQFF
TRBV12-3/TRBV12-4,TRBJ1-2,NA,few,TGTGCCAGCAGGAGGGCGCTGTGGGGCTACACCTTC,CASRRALWGYTF
TRBV19,TRBJ1-5,TRBD1,NA,TGTGCCAGTGCAGGGGGCAGCAATCAGCCCCAGCATTTT,CASAGGSNQPQHF